This T cell receptor beta chain was captured in a study of blood T cell repertoires in COVID-19. About the study: The United States, Italy and Spain provided the acute and convalescent COVID-19 samples. T cells, B-cell-depleted T cells, or PBMCs provided the cDNA or gDNA that served as material.

Germline V CDR1 and CDR2: SGHRS, YFSETQ. Trimming removed 2 bases from V and 6 bases from J; junction bases left unmatched: 11. The CDR3 is made up of 15 amino acids. How the authors handled the data: Cell counts per sample came from amplifying reference gene primers. Sequencing was performed with immunoSEQ multiplex PCR; in TCRdb, only in-frame clones are kept and a portion is missing. That table is the source of V, J and clone size, and D and trimming were worked out from the DNA. The sample records 75,000 to 100,000 clones, 83% being singletons. This TCR came from a woman older than 75 with acute or convalescent COVID-19. Sample: peripheral blood. The chain employs TRBV5-1 and TRBJ2-7; 7 positions agree with TRBD1. The CDR3: CASSFQGRGSTEQYF. The CDR3, as DNA: TGCGCCAGCAGCTTTCAGGGCAGGGGGTCGACCGAGCAGTACTTC.